Following are 14 T cell receptor beta chains from one sample sequenced in a study of cytomegalovirus exposure and HLA in healthy donors. The PCR was carried out with 60 Vbeta primers and 13 Jbeta primers. This table comes from immunoSEQ multiplex PCR, and its TCRdb copy is limited to in-frame clones, with some not included. This repertoire shows some 210,000 clones, about 72% found once; its top ten account for approximately 3.9%. Sequenced input: PBMCs. These TCRs come from a male donor in good health and CMV-seronegative.

V usage is TRBV29-1 and J usage is TRBJ1-2, with 8 bases aligning to TRBD1. The V gene's germline CDR1 is SQVTM and CDR2 ANQGSEA. The CDR3 extends over 14 amino acids. The V and J ends lost 5 bases and 8 bases, in that order; junction bases with no gene match: 13. CDR3 loop: CSVPPGTGILGYTF. For the CDR3, the DNA is TGCAGCGTTCCTCCCGGGACAGGTATCTTGGGCTACACCTTC.

The gene calls are TRBV11-1 and TRBJ1-3, with unresolved D. The CDR3 has 14 residues. Trimming pared 5 bases from V and 0 bases from J, leaving 8 bases between. CDR1 SGHAT and CDR2 FQDESV come from the germline V gene (reference sequence). In nucleotides, the CDR3 is TGTGCCAGCAGCAAAGACTACTCTGGAAACACCATATATTTT. This codes for CASSKDYSGNTIYF.

The J gene is TRBJ2-3, the V gene TRBV7-2; D is uncertain. Germline assignment: CDR1 SGHTA and CDR2 FQGNSA. The CDR3 is 17 residues long. Trimming shortened V by 5 bases and J by 5 bases, and 23 bases separated the two germline ends. The CDR3 spells CASSPRALVSSGDTQYF. The CDR3, as DNA: TGTGCCAGCAGCCCCCGAGCTTTGGTCTCCTCCGGAGATACGCAGTATTTT.

The chain has TRBV10-3 and TRBJ2-5; 8 bases fit TRBD2. The ends lost 9 bases at V and 3 bases at J; junction bases unmatched: 6. The CDR3 extends over 13 amino acids. CDR1 ENHRY and CDR2 SYGVKD come from the germline V gene. The CDR3 sequence: CAMGREGKETQYF. Written as DNA, the CDR3 is TGTGCCATGGGACGGGAGGGGAAAGAGACCCAGTACTTC.

This clone was seen just once. The rearrangement links TRBV12-2 to TRBJ2-5; the table's D call TRBD1 went unverified against the DNA. TRBV12-2 is a pseudogene. This CDR3 spans 16 amino acids. CDR3: CASRLCLGRGRETQYF. The DNA for the CDR3 is TGTGCAAGTCGCTTGTGCCTGGGCAGGGGGCGTGAGACCCAGTACTTC.

This sequence joins TRBV28 and TRBJ2-3; TRBD2 is a possible D gene (6 bases). Trimming left V 2 bases short and J 1 base short, with 13 bases between. The CDR3 totals 16 residues. The V gene's germline CDR1 is MDHEN and CDR2 SYDVKM. The CDR3 DNA sequence: TGTGCCAGCAGTTTAAGGGAGACTAGGGGCACAGATACGCAGTATTTT. The encoded protein is CASSLRETRGTDTQYF.

The rearrangement uses TRBV11-2 and TRBJ2-5; 10 bases agree with TRBD1. This CDR3 comprises 15 residues. J gave up 1 base and V 6 bases, and 5 bases lay outside the gene matches. Looked up from germline, CDR1 is SGHAT and CDR2 is FQNNGV. The CDR3 protein is CASRDRGHLQETQYF. CDR3 sequence (DNA): TGTGCCAGCAGAGACAGGGGGCACCTCCAAGAGACCCAGTACTTC. The full variable domain, its missing parts supplied by reference TRBV11-2 and TRBJ2-5, is EAGVAQSPRYKIIEKRQSVAFWCNPISGHATLYWYQQILGQGPKLLIQFQNNGVVDDSQLPKDRFSAERLKGVDSTLKIQPAKLEDSAVYLCASRDRGHLQETQYFGPGTRLLVL.

With respect to this clone: Germline is not matched at one junction end, which may reflect a read error. This chain uses TRBV5-1 with TRBJ1-1; possible D gene TRBD1, 6 bases. The CDR3 contains 15 residues. Germline CDR1 is SGHRS and CDR2 is YFSETQ. In DNA, the CDR3 is TGCGCCAGCAGCCCCCGGGACACTATGAACGCTGAAGCTTTCTTT. As protein: CASSPRDTMNAEAFF.

The chain couples TRBV5-1 to TRBJ2-7; TRBD2 matches at 10 bases. Germline-derived CDR1 and CDR2 are SGHRS and YFSETQ. The CDR3 has 16 residues. V was pared by 4 bases and J by 0 bases, with 7 bases of the junction left unmatched. The CDR3 sequence: CASSPLSSGSSYEQYF. Here the CDR3 DNA reads TGCGCCAGCAGCCCCCTGTCTAGCGGGAGCTCCTACGAGCAGTACTTC.

This chain joins TRBV5-1 and TRBJ2-1; TRBD1 might be the D (6 bases). The CDR3 loop spans 15 amino acids. The ends were cut back, 3 bases at V and 2 bases at J, with 12 bases in the middle. Germline CDR1 SGHRS, CDR2 YFSETQ. The CDR3 here is CASSSEGETYNEQFF. CDR3 bases: TGCGCCAGCAGCTCTGAGGGGGAGACCTACAATGAGCAGTTCTTC.

The chain combines TRBV7-9 with TRBJ2-2; 12 nucleotides match TRBD2. Germline-derived CDR1 and CDR2 are SEHNR and FQNEAQ (reference sequence). The V and J ends lost 5 bases and 5 bases, in that order; junction bases with no gene match: 3. The CDR3 is 15 amino acids. The CDR3 loop reads CASSRTSGGTGELFF. The CDR3 nucleotides read TGTGCCAGCAGCCGAACTAGCGGGGGGACCGGGGAGCTGTTTTTT.

J is TRBJ2-3 and V is TRBV4-1; 7 positions agree with TRBD2. This CDR3 contains 16 residues. The V and J ends lost 0 bases and 4 bases, in that order; junction bases with no gene match: 7. CDR1 MGHRA and CDR2 YSYEKL come from the germline V gene. The DNA of the CDR3 is TGCGCCAGCAGCCAAGATTGGGGGGGATTTGCAGATACGCAGTATTTT. Encoded protein: CASSQDWGGFADTQYF.

The rearrangement links TRBV18 to TRBJ2-7, with a possible D match to TRBD1 (6 bases). CDR3 length: 15 residues. The ends were cut back, 3 bases at V and 0 bases at J, with 12 bases in the middle. Germline lookup yields CDR1 KGHSH and CDR2 LQKENI. The CDR3 bases are TGTGCCAGCTCACCTGCAGGGGTAGCCTCCTACGAGCAGTACTTC. It yields the protein CASSPAGVASYEQYF.

The CDR3 loop is CSVGGPSPPNTEAFF. CDR3 coding DNA: TGCAGCGTTGGAGGTCCTAGCCCCCCGAACACTGAAGCTTTCTTT. The V and J genes are TRBV29-1 and TRBJ1-1; D gene ambiguous. CDR1 and CDR2 from the germline V gene are SQVTM and ANQGSEA. This CDR3 is built from 15 residues. V gave up 4 bases and J gave up 1 base, with 16 bases separating them.